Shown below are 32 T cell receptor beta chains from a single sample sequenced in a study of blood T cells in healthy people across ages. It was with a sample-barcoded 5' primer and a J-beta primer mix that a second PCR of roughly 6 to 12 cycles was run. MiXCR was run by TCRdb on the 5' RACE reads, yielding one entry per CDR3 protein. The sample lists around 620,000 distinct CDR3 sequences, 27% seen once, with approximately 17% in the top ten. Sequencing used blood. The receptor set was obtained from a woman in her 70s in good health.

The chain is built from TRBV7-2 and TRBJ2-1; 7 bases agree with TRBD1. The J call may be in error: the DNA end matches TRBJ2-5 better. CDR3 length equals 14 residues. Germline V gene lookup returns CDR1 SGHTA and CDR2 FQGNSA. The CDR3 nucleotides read TGTGCCAGCAGCTCTAACAGGGGCGTAGAGACCCAGTACTTC. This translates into CASSSNRGVETQYF.

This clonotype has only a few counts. The CDR3 sequence is CASSTGGETEAFF. As DNA, the CDR3 is TGTGCCAGCAGCACAGGGGGTGAGACTGAAGCTTTCTTT. The gene calls are TRBV7-9 and TRBJ1-1; TRBD1 matches 8 bases. CDR3 size: 13 residues. With V trimmed by 5 bases and J by 5 bases, 4 bases remained unmatched. Germline lookup yields CDR1 SEHNR and CDR2 FQNEAQ (reference sequence).

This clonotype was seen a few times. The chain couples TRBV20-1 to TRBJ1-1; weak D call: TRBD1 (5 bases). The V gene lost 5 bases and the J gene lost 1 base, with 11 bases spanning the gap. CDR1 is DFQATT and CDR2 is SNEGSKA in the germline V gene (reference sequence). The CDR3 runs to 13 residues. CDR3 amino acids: CSASTVGNTEAFF. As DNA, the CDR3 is TGCAGTGCTTCGACAGTGGGGAACACTGAAGCTTTCTTT.

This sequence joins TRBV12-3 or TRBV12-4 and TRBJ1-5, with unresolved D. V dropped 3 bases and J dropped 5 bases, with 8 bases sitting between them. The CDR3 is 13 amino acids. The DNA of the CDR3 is TGTGCCAGCAGTTTCGGAGCTGATCAGCCCCAGCATTTT. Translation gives CASSFGADQPQHF.

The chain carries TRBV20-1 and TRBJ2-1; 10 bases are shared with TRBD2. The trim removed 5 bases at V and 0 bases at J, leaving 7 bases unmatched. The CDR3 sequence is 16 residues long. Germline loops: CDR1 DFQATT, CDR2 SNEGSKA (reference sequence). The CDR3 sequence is CSARRTSGSSYNEQFF. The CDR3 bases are TGCAGTGCTCGCCGGACTAGCGGAAGCTCCTACAATGAGCAGTTCTTC.

The CDR3 protein is CSVARGGVTDTQYF. The CDR3 DNA reads TGCAGCGTTGCCCGCGGGGGGGTCACAGATACGCAGTATTTT. The chain couples TRBV29-1 to TRBJ2-3; TRBD2 agrees at 9 bases. Germline values: CDR1 SQVTM, CDR2 ANQGSEA. The CDR3 extends over 14 amino acids. V shed 4 bases, J shed 2 bases, and the junction held 4 bases outside the gene matches.

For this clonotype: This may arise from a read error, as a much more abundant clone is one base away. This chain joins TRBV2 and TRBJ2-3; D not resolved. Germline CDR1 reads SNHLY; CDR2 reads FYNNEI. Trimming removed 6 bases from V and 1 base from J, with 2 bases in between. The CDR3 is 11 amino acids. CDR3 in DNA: TGTGCCAGCAGGCGCACAGATACGCAGTATTTT. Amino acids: CASRRTDTQYF.

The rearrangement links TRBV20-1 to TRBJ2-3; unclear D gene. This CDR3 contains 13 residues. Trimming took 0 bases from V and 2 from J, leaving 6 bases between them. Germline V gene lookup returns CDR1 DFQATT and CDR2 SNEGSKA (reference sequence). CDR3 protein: CSAREAPTDTQYF. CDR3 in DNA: TGCAGTGCTAGAGAAGCACCCACAGATACGCAGTATTTT.

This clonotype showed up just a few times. This CDR3 reads CASSLNNKAPLHF. In nucleotides, the CDR3 is TGTGCCAGCAGCCTTAACAACAAGGCACCCCTCCACTTT. The chain couples TRBV4-2 to TRBJ1-6; D is unresolved. The germline V gene has CDR1 LGHNA and CDR2 YNFKEQ. The CDR3 runs 13 residues. V shed 4 bases and J shed 11 bases, with 12 bases lying between them.

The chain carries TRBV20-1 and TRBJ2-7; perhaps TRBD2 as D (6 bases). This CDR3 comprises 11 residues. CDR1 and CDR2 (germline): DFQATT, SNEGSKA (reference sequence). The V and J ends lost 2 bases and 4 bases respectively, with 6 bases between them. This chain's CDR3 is CSARREYEQYF. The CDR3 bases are TGCAGTGCTAGACGGGAGTACGAGCAGTACTTC.

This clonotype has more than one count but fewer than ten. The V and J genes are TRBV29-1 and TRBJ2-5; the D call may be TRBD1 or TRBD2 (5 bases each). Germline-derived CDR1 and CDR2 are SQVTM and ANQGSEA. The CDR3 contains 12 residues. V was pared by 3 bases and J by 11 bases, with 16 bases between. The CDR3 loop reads CSVDSNVGEQYF. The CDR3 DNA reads TGCAGCGTTGATTCCAACGTGGGGGAGCAGTACTTC.

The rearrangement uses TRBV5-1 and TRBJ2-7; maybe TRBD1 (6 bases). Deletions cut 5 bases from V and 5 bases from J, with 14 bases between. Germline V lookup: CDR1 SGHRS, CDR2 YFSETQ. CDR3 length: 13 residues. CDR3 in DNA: TGCGCCAGCAGATTCGACAGGATCAACGAGCAGTACTTC. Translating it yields CASRFDRINEQYF.

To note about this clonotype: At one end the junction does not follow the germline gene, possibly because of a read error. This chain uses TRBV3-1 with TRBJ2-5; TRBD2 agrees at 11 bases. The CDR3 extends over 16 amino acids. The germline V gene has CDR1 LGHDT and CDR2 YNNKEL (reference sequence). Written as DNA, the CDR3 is TGTGCCAGCGGCCAAGACGGGACTAGCGGTTCGAGGACCCAGTACTTC. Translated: CASGQDGTSGSRTQYF.

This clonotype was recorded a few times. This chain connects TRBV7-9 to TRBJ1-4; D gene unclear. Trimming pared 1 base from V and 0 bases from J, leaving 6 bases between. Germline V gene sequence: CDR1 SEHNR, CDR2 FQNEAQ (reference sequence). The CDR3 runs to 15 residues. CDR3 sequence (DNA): TGTGCCAGCAGCTTAGGCAGCTCAACTAATGAAAAACTGTTTTTT. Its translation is CASSLGSSTNEKLFF.

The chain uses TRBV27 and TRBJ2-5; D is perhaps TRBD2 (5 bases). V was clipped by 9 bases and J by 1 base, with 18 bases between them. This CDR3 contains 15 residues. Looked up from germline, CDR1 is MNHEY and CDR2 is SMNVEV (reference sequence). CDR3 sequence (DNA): TGTGCCAGTAGAGGACGGAGAGGGCCCCAAGAGACCCAGTACTTC. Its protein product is CASRGRRGPQETQYF.

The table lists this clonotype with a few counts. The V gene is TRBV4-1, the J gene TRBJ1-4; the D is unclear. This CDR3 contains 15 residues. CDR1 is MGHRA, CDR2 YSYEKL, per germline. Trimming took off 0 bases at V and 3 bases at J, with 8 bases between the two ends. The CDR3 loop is CASSQDPGPNEKLFF. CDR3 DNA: TGCGCCAGCAGCCAAGATCCAGGTCCTAATGAAAAACTGTTTTTT.

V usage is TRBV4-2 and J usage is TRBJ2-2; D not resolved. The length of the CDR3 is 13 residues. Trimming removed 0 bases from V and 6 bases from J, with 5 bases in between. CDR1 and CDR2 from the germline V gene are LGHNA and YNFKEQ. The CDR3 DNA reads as TGTGCCAGCAGCCAAGAAGCCCCCGGGGAGCTGTTTTTT. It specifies CASSQEAPGELFF.

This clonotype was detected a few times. The CDR3 bases are TGTGCCAGCAGACCTTCCGGGACCGCTTATTCACCCCTCCACTTT. This translates into CASRPSGTAYSPLHF. The chain links TRBV6-2 or TRBV6-3 to TRBJ1-6; TRBD1 might be the D (5 bases). V dropped 6 bases and J dropped 8 bases, with 17 bases sitting between them. Germline assignment: CDR1 MNHEY and CDR2 SVGEGT. This CDR3 region has 15 residues.

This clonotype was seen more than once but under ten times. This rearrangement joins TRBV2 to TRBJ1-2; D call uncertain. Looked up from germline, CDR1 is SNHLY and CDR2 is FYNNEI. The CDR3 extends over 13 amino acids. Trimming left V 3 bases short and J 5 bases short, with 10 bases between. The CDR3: CASSEVRVYGYTF. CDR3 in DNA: TGTGCCAGCAGTGAGGTTCGGGTGTATGGCTACACCTTC.

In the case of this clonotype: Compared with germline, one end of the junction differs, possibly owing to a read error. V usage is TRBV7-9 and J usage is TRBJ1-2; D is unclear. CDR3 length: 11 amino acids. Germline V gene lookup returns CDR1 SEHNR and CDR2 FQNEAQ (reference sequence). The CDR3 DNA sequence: TGTGCCAGCACCGGTCACCATGGCCACACCTTC. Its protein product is CASTGHHGHTF.

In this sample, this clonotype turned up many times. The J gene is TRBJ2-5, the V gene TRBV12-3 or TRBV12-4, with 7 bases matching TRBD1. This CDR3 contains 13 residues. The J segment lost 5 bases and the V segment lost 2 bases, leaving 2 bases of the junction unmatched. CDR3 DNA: TGTGCCAGCAGTTTACAGGGGGAGGAGACCCAGTACTTC. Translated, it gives CASSLQGEETQYF.

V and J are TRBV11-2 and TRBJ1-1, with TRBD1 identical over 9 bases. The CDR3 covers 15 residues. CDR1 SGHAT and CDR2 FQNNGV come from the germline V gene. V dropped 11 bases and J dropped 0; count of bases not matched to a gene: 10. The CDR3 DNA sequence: TGTGCCGTCCCGCGACAGGGGGAACTGAACACTGAAGCTTTCTTT. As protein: CAVPRQGELNTEAFF. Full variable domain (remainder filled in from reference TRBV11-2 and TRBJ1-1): EAGVAQSPRYKIIEKRQSVAFWCNPISGHATLYWYQQILGQGPKLLIQFQNNGVVDDSQLPKDRFSAERLKGVDSTLKIQPAKLEDSAVYLCAVPRQGELNTEAFFGQGTRLTVV.

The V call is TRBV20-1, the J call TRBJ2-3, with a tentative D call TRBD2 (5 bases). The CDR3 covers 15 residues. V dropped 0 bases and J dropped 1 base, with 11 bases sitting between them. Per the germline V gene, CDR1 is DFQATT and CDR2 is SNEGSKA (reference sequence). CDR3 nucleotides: TGCAGTGCTAGAGATAGCGAGCGAGGCACAGATACGCAGTATTTT. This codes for CSARDSERGTDTQYF.

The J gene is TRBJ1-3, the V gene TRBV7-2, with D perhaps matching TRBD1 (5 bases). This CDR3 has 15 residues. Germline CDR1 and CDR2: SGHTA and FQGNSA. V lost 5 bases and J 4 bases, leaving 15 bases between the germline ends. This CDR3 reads CASSPLQRGGNTIYF. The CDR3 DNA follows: TGTGCCAGCAGCCCATTACAGAGGGGAGGAAACACCATATATTTT.

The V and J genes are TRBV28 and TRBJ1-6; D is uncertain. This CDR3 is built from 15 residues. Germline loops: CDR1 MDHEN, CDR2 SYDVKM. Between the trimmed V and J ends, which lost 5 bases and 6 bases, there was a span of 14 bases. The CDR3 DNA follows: TGTGCCAGCAGTCCCTTAGGCGGATTTAATTCACCCCTCCACTTT. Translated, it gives CASSPLGGFNSPLHF.

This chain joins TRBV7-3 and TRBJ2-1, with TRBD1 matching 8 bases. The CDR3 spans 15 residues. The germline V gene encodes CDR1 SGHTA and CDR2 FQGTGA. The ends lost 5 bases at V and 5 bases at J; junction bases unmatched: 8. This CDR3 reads CASSHSGTGDNEQFF. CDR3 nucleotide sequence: TGTGCCAGCAGCCATTCCGGGACAGGAGACAATGAGCAGTTCTTC. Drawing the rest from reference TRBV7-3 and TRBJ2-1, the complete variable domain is GAGVSQTPSNKVTEKGKYVELRCDPISGHTALYWYRQSLGQGPEFLIYFQGTGAADDSGLPNDRFFAVRPEGSVSTLKIQRTERGDSAVYLCASSHSGTGDNEQFFGPGTRLTVL.

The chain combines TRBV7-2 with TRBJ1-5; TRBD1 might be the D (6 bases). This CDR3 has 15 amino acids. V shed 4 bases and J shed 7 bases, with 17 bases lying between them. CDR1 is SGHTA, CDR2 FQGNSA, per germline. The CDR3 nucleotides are TGTGCCAGCAGCTACCAGTGGGGGGCGGGACAGCCCCAGCATTTT. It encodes CASSYQWGAGQPQHF.

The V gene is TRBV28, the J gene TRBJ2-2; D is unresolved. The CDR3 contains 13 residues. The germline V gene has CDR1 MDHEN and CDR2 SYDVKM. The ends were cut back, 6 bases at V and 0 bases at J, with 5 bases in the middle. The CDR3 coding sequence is TGTGCCAGCAGGCACCCGAACACCGGGGAGCTGTTTTTT. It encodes CASRHPNTGELFF.

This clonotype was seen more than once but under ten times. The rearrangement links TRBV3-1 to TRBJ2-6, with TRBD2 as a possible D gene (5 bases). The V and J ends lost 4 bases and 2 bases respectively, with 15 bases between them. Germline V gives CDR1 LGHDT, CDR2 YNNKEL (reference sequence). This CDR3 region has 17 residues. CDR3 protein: CASSPRIGEAGANVLTF. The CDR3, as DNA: TGTGCCAGCAGCCCGAGGATCGGGGAAGCTGGGGCCAACGTCCTGACTTTC. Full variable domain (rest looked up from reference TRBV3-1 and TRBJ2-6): DTAVSQTPKYLVTQMGNDKSIKCEQNLGHDTMYWYKQDSKKFLKIMFSYNNKELIINETVPNRFSPKSPDKAHLNLHINSLELGDSAVYFCASSPRIGEAGANVLTFGAGSRLTVL.

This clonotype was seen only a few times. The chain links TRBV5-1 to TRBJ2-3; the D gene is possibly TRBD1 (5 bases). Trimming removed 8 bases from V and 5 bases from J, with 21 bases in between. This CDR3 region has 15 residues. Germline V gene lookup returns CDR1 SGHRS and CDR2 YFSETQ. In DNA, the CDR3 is TGCGCCAGTTCGGAGCCGTCTAGGGGCCTAGATACGCAGTATTTT. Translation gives CASSEPSRGLDTQYF.

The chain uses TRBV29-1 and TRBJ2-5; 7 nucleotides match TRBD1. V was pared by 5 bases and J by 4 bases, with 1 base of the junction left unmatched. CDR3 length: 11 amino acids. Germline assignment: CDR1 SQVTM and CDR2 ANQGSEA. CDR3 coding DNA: TGCAGCGTTACAGGGGCAGAGACCCAGTACTTC. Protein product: CSVTGAETQYF.

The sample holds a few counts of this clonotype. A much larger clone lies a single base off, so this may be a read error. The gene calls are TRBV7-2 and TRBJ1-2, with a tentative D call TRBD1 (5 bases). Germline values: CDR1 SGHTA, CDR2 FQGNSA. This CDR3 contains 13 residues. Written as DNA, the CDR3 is TGTGCCTGCAGCTTTACCGGGACTAGTGGCTACACCTTC. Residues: CACSFTGTSGYTF.